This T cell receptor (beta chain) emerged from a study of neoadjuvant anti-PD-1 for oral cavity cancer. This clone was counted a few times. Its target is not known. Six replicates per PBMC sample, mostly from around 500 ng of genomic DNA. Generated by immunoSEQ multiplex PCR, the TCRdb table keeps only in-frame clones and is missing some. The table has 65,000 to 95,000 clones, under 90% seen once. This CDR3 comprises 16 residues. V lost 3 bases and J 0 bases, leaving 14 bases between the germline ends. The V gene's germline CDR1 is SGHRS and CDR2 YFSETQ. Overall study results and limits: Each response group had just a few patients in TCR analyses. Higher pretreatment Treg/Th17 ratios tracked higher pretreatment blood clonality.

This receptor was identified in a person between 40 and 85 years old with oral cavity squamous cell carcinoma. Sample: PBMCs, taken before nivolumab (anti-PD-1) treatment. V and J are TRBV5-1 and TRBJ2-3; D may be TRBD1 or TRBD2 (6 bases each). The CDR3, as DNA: TGCGCCAGCAGCTCTGGAGGGGGAGAAAGCACAGATACGCAGTATTTT. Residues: CASSSGGGESTDTQYF.